This T cell receptor (beta chain) was sequenced for a study of regulatory T cells in long-lasting Graves disease. General study findings and limits: Relative to new patients (roughly 970), persistent patients exhibited greater sharing of public clonotypes (around 3,000).

Time point here: persistent/refractory GD, antithyroid drugs over 5 years with positive TRAb. PBMCs were the source of the RNA used for TCR sequencing. In this sample, this clonotype turned up a few times. Its antigen is unidentified. Assembly of TCR beta libraries relied on iRepertoire HTBI primers together with Arm-PCR of CDR3 regions. TCRdb called the multiplex PCR reads again in MiXCR, with one record for every CDR3 protein. The profile shows some 370,000 distinct CDR3 sequences, roughly 24% of them singletons. The TCR was taken from a woman in her thirties or forties with Graves disease. The sequencing used peripheral blood mononuclear cells (PBMCs), collected when the disease was refractory, from a patient treated with antithyroid drugs.

The CDR3 sequence: CASSPQGLAKNIQYF. The CDR3 nucleotides are TGCGCCAGCAGCCCGCAGGGGTTAGCCAAAAACATTCAGTACTTC. This chain connects TRBV4-1 to TRBJ2-4; tentatively, D is TRBD1 (6 bases). CDR1 and CDR2 from the germline V gene are MGHRA and YSYEKL. Trimming removed 4 bases at V and 0 bases at J, with 10 bases between. This CDR3 contains 15 residues.